Listed below are T cell receptor beta chains from one sample, sequenced in a study of cytomegalovirus exposure and HLA in healthy donors. Data came from immunoSEQ multiplex PCR; TCRdb stores just in-frame clones and leaves some out. The table records tens of thousands of clones, 75% of them present only once. Sample: PBMCs. These receptor sequences come from a man aged 40-49 years in good health and CMV-seronegative. Both conserved end residues are part of each CDR3. Fields, in order: CDR3 length, clone size, J gene, D gene, V gene, CDR3 protein, CDR3 DNA. A D gene is named only where the DNA matches it firmly. Rows may omit the clone size; those that give it use once, few, many or a size class.

>15|NA|TRBJ1-5|TRBD1|TRBV5-1
CASSLSTGGNQPQHF
TGCGCCAGCAGCTTGTCCACAGGGGGCAATCAGCCCCAGCATTTT
>20|NA|TRBJ2-1|NA|TRBV28
CASSLPLQLRDTTVYNEQFF
TGTGCCAGCAGTTTACCATTGCAACTCCGGGACACCACAGTCTACAATGAGCAGTTCTTC
>14|NA|TRBJ2-7|TRBD1|TRBV4-1
CASSSDRGDYEQYF
TGCGCCAGCAGCTCGGACAGGGGGGACTACGAGCAGTACTTC
>14|few|TRBJ1-4|TRBD1|TRBV6-1
CASSPGQGGEKLFF
TGTGCCAGCAGCCCAGGACAGGGTGGTGAAAAACTGTTTTTT
>15|NA|TRBJ2-5|NA|TRBV6-5
CASSYSYMPQETQYF
TGTGCCAGCAGTTACTCGTACATGCCCCAAGAGACCCAGTACTTC
>13|NA|TRBJ1-6|NA|TRBV6-6
CASNTDRRSPLHF
TGTGCCAGTAATACGGACAGAAGATCACCCCTCCACTTT
>14|NA|TRBJ1-1|NA|TRBV5-1
CASSIGTLYTEAFF
TGCGCCAGCAGCATCGGGACACTCTACACTGAAGCTTTCTTT
>13|NA|TRBJ1-6|NA|TRBV2
CASSTGSNSPLHF
TGTGCCAGCAGTACAGGTAGCAATTCACCCCTCCACTTT
>12|few|TRBJ1-1|NA|TRBV29-1
CSVGRGNTEAFF
TGCAGCGTTGGTAGGGGGAACACTGAAGCTTTCTTT
>15|NA|TRBJ2-7|TRBD1|TRBV4-1
CASSLSGTATYEQYF
TGCGCCAGCAGCCTCTCCGGGACAGCTACCTACGAGCAGTACTTC
>14|NA|TRBJ2-7|TRBD1|TRBV18
CASSQGQGNYEQYF
TGTGCCAGCTCCCAGGGACAGGGGAACTACGAGCAGTACTTC
>14|NA|TRBJ1-5|TRBD1|TRBV18
CASSAGTGGQPQHF
TGTGCCAGCTCAGCGGGAACAGGGGGTCAGCCCCAGCATTTT
>14|NA|TRBJ1-4|NA|TRBV28
CASSQGGVGEKLFF
TGTGCCAGCAGTCAAGGGGGGGTCGGTGAAAAACTGTTTTTT
>14|NA|TRBJ2-1|TRBD2|TRBV5-1
CASSLDGAGVTQFF
TGCGCCAGCAGCTTGGACGGCGCGGGAGTGACGCAGTTCTTC
>15|NA|TRBJ1-4|TRBD1|TRBV2
CASSGPGQYNEKLFF
TGTGCCAGCAGTGGCCCGGGACAGTATAATGAAAAACTGTTTTTT
>15|NA|TRBJ1-1|TRBD1|TRBV5-1
CASSVEDDRDTEAFF
TGCGCCAGCAGCGTGGAAGACGACAGGGACACTGAAGCTTTCTTT
>15|NA|TRBJ1-5|NA|TRBV6-5
CASRRTENSNQPQHF
TGTGCCAGCCGTCGGACAGAAAATAGCAATCAGCCCCAGCATTTT
>17|NA|TRBJ1-5|TRBD1|TRBV5-5
CASSFQGALLRFQPQHF
TGTGCCAGCAGCTTCCAGGGGGCACTTCTTCGATTTCAGCCCCAGCATTTT
>15|once|TRBJ2-3|TRBD2|TRBV9
CASSASGKSTDTQYF
TGTGCCAGCAGCGCCAGCGGGAAGAGCACAGATACGCAGTATTTT
>15|NA|TRBJ1-1|NA|TRBV10-3
CAISEPFQTDTEAFF
TGTGCCATCAGTGAACCCTTCCAGACTGACACTGAAGCTTTCTTT
>14|NA|TRBJ1-5|NA|TRBV19
CASSGVYSNQPQHF
TGTGCCAGTTCGGGAGTCTATAGCAATCAGCCCCAGCATTTT
>14|once|TRBJ2-1|TRBD2|TRBV11-2
CASSFTRGAGEQFF
TGTGCCAGCAGCTTCACGCGGGGGGCGGGTGAGCAGTTCTTC
>20|NA|TRBJ2-3|TRBD2|TRBV4-2
CASSQDPRLAGDSRTDTQYF
TGTGCCAGCAGCCAAGATCCCCGACTAGCGGGGGATAGTCGAACAGATACGCAGTATTTT
>13|NA|TRBJ2-7|TRBD2|TRBV4-1
CASSSGGADEQYF
TGCGCCAGCAGCTCGGGGGGGGCCGACGAGCAGTACTTC
>15|NA|TRBJ2-3|TRBD1|TRBV11-3
CASSTGTGRTDTQYF
TGTGCCAGCAGCACCGGGACAGGGCGAACAGATACGCAGTATTTT
>17|many|TRBJ2-7|NA|TRBV21-1
CASSAWGLAGFSYEQYF
TGTGCCAGCAGCGCGTGGGGACTAGCGGGGTTCTCCTACGAGCAGTACTTC
>13|NA|TRBJ1-1|NA|TRBV10-3
CAISETGNTEAFF
TGTGCCATCAGTGAAACCGGGAACACTGAAGCTTTCTTT
>15|few|TRBJ1-2|NA|TRBV5-4
CASTPRFGGLDGYTF
TGTGCCAGCACTCCCAGATTCGGGGGGCTGGATGGCTACACCTTC
>14|once|TRBJ1-2|NA|TRBV5-1
CASSPEGLRGGYTF
TGCGCCAGCAGCCCGGAAGGCCTTCGAGGTGGCTACACCTTC
>15|NA|TRBJ1-1|TRBD1|TRBV5-1
CASSQMTGGNTEAFF
TGCGCCAGCAGCCAGATGACAGGGGGCAACACTGAAGCTTTCTTT
>13|NA|TRBJ2-7|NA|TRBV19
CASSRTAAYEQYF
TGTGCCAGTAGCCGGACTGCCGCCTACGAGCAGTACTTC
>15|NA|TRBJ2-1|TRBD2|TRBV10-2
CASRGLAGGRNEQFF
TGCGCCAGCAGGGGACTAGCGGGAGGGCGGAATGAGCAGTTCTTC
>12|once|TRBJ1-1|NA|TRBV29-1
CSATGGGTEAFF
TGCAGCGCCACGGGGGGGGGAACTGAGGCTTTCTTT
>15|once|TRBJ2-7|NA|TRBV2
CARKPPPGSSYEQYF
TGTGCCAGAAAGCCGCCGCCCGGTTCGTCCTACGAGCAGTACTTC
>15|NA|TRBJ2-7|NA|TRBV7-9
CASSSRTSLGYEQYF
TGTGCCAGCAGCTCGCGAACCTCACTAGGCTACGAGCAGTACTTC
>13|once|TRBJ1-2|NA|TRBV6-1
CASKRQATYGYTF
TGTGCCAGCAAAAGACAGGCGACCTATGGCTACACCTTC
>15|few|TRBJ1-6|TRBD1|TRBV7-9
CASSRPGQELPALHF
TGTGCCAGCAGCCGGCCGGGACAGGAGCTGCCGGCCCTCCACTTT
>13|NA|TRBJ1-2|NA|TRBV5-4
CASSSYNNYGYTF
TGTGCCAGCAGTTCTTATAATAACTATGGCTACACCTTC
>15|NA|TRBJ2-7|NA|TRBV18
CASSPGAGKMYEQYF
TGTGCCAGCTCACCTGGCGCAGGGAAAATGTACGAGCAGTACTTC
>15|NA|TRBJ2-7|TRBD1|TRBV19
CASSTTGTGTDEQYF
TGTGCCAGTAGTACCACCGGGACAGGTACGGACGAGCAGTACTTC
>14|NA|TRBJ2-1|NA|TRBV12-2
CASRLPRHLKEQFF
TGTGCAAGTCGCTTGCCCCGACACTTAAAGGAGCAGTTCTTC
>17|few|TRBJ1-4|TRBD1|TRBV7-9
CASSLGRDRVFGEKLFF
TGTGCCAGCAGCTTAGGCCGGGACAGGGTATTCGGTGAAAAACTGTTTTTT
>16|NA|TRBJ2-1|NA|TRBV5-5
CASSLQEGAVYNEQFF
TGTGCCAGCAGCCTACAGGAGGGGGCAGTTTACAATGAGCAGTTCTTC
>14|NA|TRBJ2-3|TRBD1|TRBV7-3
CASSPDRAVDTQYF
TGTGCCAGCAGCCCGGACAGGGCCGTAGATACGCAGTATTTT
>17|NA|TRBJ1-3|TRBD1|TRBV9
CASSVGDRGQVRNTIYF
TGTGCCAGCAGCGTAGGAGACAGGGGGCAAGTCAGAAACACCATATATTTT
>12|NA|TRBJ2-3|NA|TRBV10-1
CASSPNTDTQYF
TGCGCCAGCAGTCCCAACACAGATACGCAGTATTTT
>17|NA|TRBJ1-2|TRBD1|TRBV5-6
CASSQLRTGLINYGYTF
TGTGCCAGCAGCCAGCTGCGGACAGGGCTCATCAACTATGGCTACACCTTC
>16|NA|TRBJ2-5|NA|TRBV19
CASSPSGGNLQETQYF
TGTGCCAGTAGTCCCTCAGGGGGGAATCTCCAAGAGACCCAGTACTTC